This entry features one T cell receptor beta chain sequence. CDR1 and CDR2 (germline): SGHVS, FQNEAQ. The CDR3 has 16 residues. Germline trimming cut 3 bases from V and 2 bases from J; bases unmatched to any gene: 4. This entry belongs to a study of T cell responses to AZD1222 COVID-19 vaccine. Measured with immunoSEQ multiplex PCR; TCRdb has only the in-frame clones, and not every one. The profile covers about 94,000 clones, with about 85% appearing a single time and 4.5% taken by the ten largest. The sequence derives from an adult who received the AZD1222 COVID-19 vaccine. The chain combines TRBV7-8 with TRBJ2-3, with TRBD2 matching 11 bases. The specimen was peripheral blood, collected 28 days after the second AZD1222 dose. The CDR3 DNA follows: TGTGCCAGCAGCTTGACTAGCGGGATCGACACAGATACGCAGTATTTT. Translated: CASSLTSGIDTDTQYF.